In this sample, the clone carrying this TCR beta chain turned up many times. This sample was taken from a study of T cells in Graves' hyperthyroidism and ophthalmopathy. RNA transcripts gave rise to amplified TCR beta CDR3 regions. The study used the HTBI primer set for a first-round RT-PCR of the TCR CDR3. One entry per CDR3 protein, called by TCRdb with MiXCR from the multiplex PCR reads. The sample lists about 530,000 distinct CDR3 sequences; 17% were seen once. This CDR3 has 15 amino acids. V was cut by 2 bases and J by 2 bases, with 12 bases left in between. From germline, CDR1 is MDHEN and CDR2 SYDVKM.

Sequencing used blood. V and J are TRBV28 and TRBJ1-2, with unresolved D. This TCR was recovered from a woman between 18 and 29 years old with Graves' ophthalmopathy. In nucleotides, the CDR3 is TGTGCCAGCAGTTTAAAAGTTGCAGGCAACTATGGCTACACCTTC. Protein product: CASSLKVAGNYGYTF.